This T cell receptor beta chain was documented in a study of cytomegalovirus exposure and HLA in healthy donors (dated by TCRdb to 2017 to 2019). Describing the broader study: According to an earlier analysis of 550 to 750 of the donors, about 170 million T cells yielded approximately 120 million unique TCR beta sequences and less than 300 Gb of sequence data. Roughly 310 gigabases of sequencing data and 70 million to 85 million unique TCR sequences were included in an early release covering several hundred HLA-typed donors. Of the 398 genotyped donors, roughly 85% fell in the genetic ancestry cluster associated with self-reported Caucasian donors. The aim of the study was to test whether cataloging public T cell receptors could identify signatures of past pathogen exposure. The study used immunosequencing to profile the T cell repertoires of approximately 650 subjects and linked those repertoires to cytomegalovirus serostatus. In addition to the first cohort of roughly 700 subjects, a separate validation cohort of 130 or so different subjects was used. High-throughput TCR immunosequencing, statistical association of individual TCRs with disease status, and machine learning were combined to predict cytomegalovirus infection status. To study patterns of TCR occurrence, a later analysis re-analyzed previously published TCR beta repertoires from around 660 donors and added high-resolution HLA genotyping. The later analysis used no new phenotypic data to find candidate immune exposures, relying instead on TCR beta sequences and their occurrence across donors. An earlier analysis of some 500 of the donors applied high-throughput TCR beta sequencing to assess whether each TCR beta V gene segment acted as functional or pseudogenic. Alongside the repertoire data, information on donor age, sex, ethnicity and CMV serostatus was compiled. A later genetic analysis took genome-wide SNP genotypes for about 65% of the roughly 670 donors and used that subset as a discovery cohort. Every repertoire in the discovery cohort had been generated on one and the same sequencing platform. Both class I and class II loci were covered by HLA typing, at four-digit resolution. Typing coverage differed by locus: A, B, C, DRB1 and DQB1 were typed in roughly 629-630 donors, DQA1 in 522, DPA1 in over 600, and DPB1 in 472. About five DR-DQ haplotypes were treated as single units for association and clustering because of strong linkage in the cohort. On average, roughly 240,000 unique TCR beta nucleotide sequences were sequenced per donor among a few hundred genotyped donors of the cohort, with roughly 18% of those sequences being non-productive. Here is what the overall study found, with its caveats: Because HLA typing was missing for some donors at each locus, association tests included only the typed subset. The study listed 150 to 200 TCR beta chains as associated with cytomegalovirus. A further reported finding was that TCR beta sequences accurately predicted the HLA-A and HLA-B alleles for most subjects in the first cohort. Assigning TCR associations to individual alleles was difficult when HLA alleles, especially DR and DQ, strongly co-occurred. Because the 87-base-pair reads could not distinguish some IMGT-functional V segments, including TRBV6-2 and TRBV6-3, those segments were excluded. In an earlier analysis of approximately 590 of the donors, most TCR beta V segments were observed in productive rearrangements about 87% or about 30% of the time, broadly matching IMGT annotations. Most CMV-associated TCR beta chains appeared to be HLA-restricted in a later analysis, and the HLA associations seemed to be driven largely by CMV exposure. The sequencing pipeline was judged likely to have produced a cluster of highly shared sequence variants as a technical artifact. The only immune exposure information available for the cohort was CMV serostatus. Compared with equally common non-associated chains, HLA-associated TCR beta chains in a later analysis were more clonally expanded and had lower generation probabilities. Linkage disequilibrium might explain the correlated functional status among segregating V segments, but an unknown experimental factor could not be ruled out. This cohort had only TCR beta chains sequenced, and the lack of alpha or paired-chain data limited which features could be detected. Across donors, most TCR sequences were observed very rarely, whereas some public TCRs were present in many individuals. Several of the top co-occurrence clusters appeared to be linked to parvovirus B19, influenza, CMV and Epstein-Barr virus, according to a later analysis. The authors suggested that the approach could potentially be extended to other disease states and immunological phenotypes. Roughly uniform sequencing depth across donors was assumed in presence/absence analyses, although this assumption may not hold. In both the original and validation cohorts, the classifier was reported to diagnose cytomegalovirus status with high specificity and sensitivity. Compared with the roughly 600-donor mean, donors in an Asian-associated ancestry cluster had fewer N-insertions in productive TCRs, according to a later genetic analysis. Roughly 15 rarely observed V segments, including chromosome 9 orphons, were excluded from the earlier analysis of approximately 600 of the donors because counts were too low. In a later analysis, the rate of TCR association differed among HLA loci, with DRB1 alleles having the most associated TCRs and HLA-C alleles having the fewest. A later genetic analysis associated a missense DCLRE1C variant with V-gene and J-gene trimming of TCR beta chains, and an independent cohort replicated the association. At a false discovery rate of 0.05, a later analysis linked 16,000 or so TCR beta sequences to specific HLA alleles. In vitro tests confirmed that a few of the cytomegalovirus-associated TCR beta chains recognize cytomegalovirus antigens.

A remark on this clone: Its antigen remains unidentified. Base qualities are missing; no much larger clone stands one base away.

In total, 500 to 700 healthy bone marrow donors made up the cohort. At the time of sampling, every cohort member was nominally healthy, though immune exposures that went unrecorded were likely present. The donor was CMV seronegative and was included in the group of 352 seronegative cohort members. A peripheral blood sample was collected from each donor, and TCR beta sequencing was performed on peripheral blood mononuclear cells. The Qiagen DNeasy Blood Extraction Kit was used to extract genomic DNA from the blood cell samples. The library was produced with the immunoSEQ multiplex PCR assay. The multiplex PCR relied on a mix of 60 forward primers for TCR Vbeta segments and 13 reverse primers for TCR Jbeta segments. The CDR3 region of rearranged TCR beta genes was amplified from genomic DNA with a multiplex PCR assay. The amplified TCR beta libraries were sequenced on the Illumina HiSeq System as 87-base-pair reads. The study's own analysis went as follows. Across the 600 to 700 repertoires, a later analysis counted 80 million or so unique TCR beta chains, approximately 12 million of which were shared by at least two donors. To remove PCR and sequencing errors, raw reads were error-corrected and collapsed into unique sequences using a nearest-neighbor algorithm that merged closely related sequences. To assign V, D and J gene segments, CDR3 sequences were aligned to IMGT reference sequences. For a sequence to be retained, a match of at least six nucleotides to both a V gene segment and a J gene segment was required. A rearrangement counted as productive if the CDR3 had no stop codons and remained in frame with V and J, and every other rearrangement counted as non-productive. CDR3 was defined by IMGT convention, running from the second conserved V-encoded cysteine to the conserved J-encoded phenylalanine. The earlier analysis of fewer than 700 of the donors excluded sequences that lacked an unambiguous match to a single V gene segment. In an earlier analysis of 587 of the donors, a V segment was called functional when productive rearrangements were above 56.7%, and segregating when the standard deviation between donors exceeded 5%. A statistical classification framework was built for diagnosing cytomegalovirus status from the catalog of TCR beta chain sequences. V and J gene assignment, in a later analysis, came from comparing TCR nucleotide sequences with IMGT/GENE-DB human TR gene sequences. The TCRdist pipeline was used in a later analysis to assign CDR3 sequences and most-parsimonious VDJ recombination scenarios. In a later analysis, each TCR beta chain was defined by its CDR3 amino acid sequence together with its V-gene family, and reads lacking a unique V-gene family were excluded. In a later analysis, approximately 640 highly shared, low-generation-probability nucleotide sequences were removed to address suspected cross-contamination and a sequencing artifact. In a later analysis, a clonal expansion index for each public chain was calculated from normalized within-repertoire ranks of inferred template counts. In a later analysis, generation probabilities were computed with a VDJ recombination model fitted to out-of-frame rearrangements, and the resulting probabilities were checked against IGoR. A later analysis scored TCR-TCR, TCR-HLA and TCR-CMV co-occurrence with hypergeometric tests, applying a repertoire-size bias correction to TCR pairs. False discovery rates were estimated in a later analysis by permuting HLA or CMV assignments 20 times. A later analysis grouped co-occurring TCRs with DBSCAN, adding TCRdist sequence similarity when clustering within HLA-allele-positive subsets. For co-occurrence clustering, repertoires with fewer than 30,000 or more than 120,000 public chains were excluded, along with a handful of repertoires with anomalous nucleotide sharing. Held by TCRdb, this immuneACCESS table contains in-frame sequences only and omits some clones. Under half of the omission traces to an unresolved V gene where checked; the cause of the rest is unknown. V, J and clone size derive from that table, while D and trimming were established from the DNA sequence. Across this sample there are approximately 35,000 clones, with 75% to 85% seen only once. About 3.6% of the sample belongs to the ten largest clones.

The germline V gene (reference sequence) specifies SEHNR as CDR1 and FQNEAQ as CDR2. Counted from cysteine to phenylalanine, this CDR3 has 16 amino acids. Just the 48-base CDR3 DNA is kept, in frame starting at base 1. V is pared back by 2 bases and J by 3 bases, with 13 bases lying between the germline termini. What was sequenced was PBMCs. This sequence originates from a woman in her late teens or twenties in good health and CMV-seronegative. This receptor chain uses TRBV7-9 and TRBJ2-2; a tentative D call is TRBD1 (6 bases match). The CDR3 is CASSLPRGRDTGELFF. The DNA is as follows: TGTGCCAGCAGCTTACCCAGGGGCAGGGACACCGGGGAGCTGTTTTTT.